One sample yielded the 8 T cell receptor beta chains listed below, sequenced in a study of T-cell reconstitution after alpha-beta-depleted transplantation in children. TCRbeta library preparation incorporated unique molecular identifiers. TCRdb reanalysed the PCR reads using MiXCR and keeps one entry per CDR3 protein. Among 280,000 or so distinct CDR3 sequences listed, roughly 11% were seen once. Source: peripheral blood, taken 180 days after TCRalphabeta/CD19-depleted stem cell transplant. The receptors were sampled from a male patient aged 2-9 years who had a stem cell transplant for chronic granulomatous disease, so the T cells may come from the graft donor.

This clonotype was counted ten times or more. The CDR3 nucleotides are TGTGCCAGCACCTGGGCAGGGGGCAATGAGCAGTTCTTC. Translation: CASTWAGGNEQFF. The chain couples TRBV7-2 to TRBJ2-1; 7 bases map to TRBD1. The V gene end was trimmed by 7 bases and the J gene end by 6 bases; junction bases not matched to a gene: 6. Germline V gives CDR1 SGHTA, CDR2 FQGNSA. The CDR3 contains 13 residues.

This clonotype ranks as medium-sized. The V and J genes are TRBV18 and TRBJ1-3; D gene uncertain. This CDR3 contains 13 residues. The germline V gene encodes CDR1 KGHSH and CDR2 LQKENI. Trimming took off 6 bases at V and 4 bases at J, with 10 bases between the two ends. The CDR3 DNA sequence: TGTGCCAGCTCTATCGAGGAGGGAAACACCATATATTTT. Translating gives CASSIEEGNTIYF.

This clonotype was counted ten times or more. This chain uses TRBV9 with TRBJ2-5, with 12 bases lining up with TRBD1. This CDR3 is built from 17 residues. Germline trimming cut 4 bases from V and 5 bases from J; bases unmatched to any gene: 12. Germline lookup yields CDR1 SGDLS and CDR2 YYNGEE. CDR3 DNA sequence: TGTGCCAGCAGCCCCGGTGGGGGACAGGGGGCCCGGGAGACCCAGTACTTC. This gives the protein CASSPGGGQGARETQYF.

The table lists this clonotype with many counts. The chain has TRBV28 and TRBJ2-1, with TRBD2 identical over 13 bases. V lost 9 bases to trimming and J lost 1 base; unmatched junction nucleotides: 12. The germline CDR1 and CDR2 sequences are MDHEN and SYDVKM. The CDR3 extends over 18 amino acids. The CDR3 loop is CASIWGLAGSGSYNEQFF. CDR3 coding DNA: TGTGCCAGTATCTGGGGACTAGCGGGATCAGGGTCCTACAATGAGCAGTTCTTC.

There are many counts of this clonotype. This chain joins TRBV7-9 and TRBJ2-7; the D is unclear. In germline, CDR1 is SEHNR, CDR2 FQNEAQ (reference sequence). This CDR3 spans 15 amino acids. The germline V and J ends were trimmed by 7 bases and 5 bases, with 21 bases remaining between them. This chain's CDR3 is CASNLSPAGLDEQYF. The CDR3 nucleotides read TGTGCCAGCAACCTGTCGCCCGCAGGCTTGGACGAGCAGTACTTC.

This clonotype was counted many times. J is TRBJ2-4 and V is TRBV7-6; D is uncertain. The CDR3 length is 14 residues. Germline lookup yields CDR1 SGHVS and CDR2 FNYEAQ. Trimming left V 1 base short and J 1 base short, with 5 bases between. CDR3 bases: TGTGCCAGCAGCTTAGAGGCGGCCAAAAACATTCAGTACTTC. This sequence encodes CASSLEAAKNIQYF.

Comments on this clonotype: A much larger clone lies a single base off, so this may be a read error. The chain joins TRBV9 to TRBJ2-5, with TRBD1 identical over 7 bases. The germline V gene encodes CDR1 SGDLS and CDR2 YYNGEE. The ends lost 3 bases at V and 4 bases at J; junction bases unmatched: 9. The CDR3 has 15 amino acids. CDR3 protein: CASSAGQEVGETQYF. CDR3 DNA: TGTGCCAGCAGCGCCGGACAGGAGGTGGGAGAGACCCAGTACTTC. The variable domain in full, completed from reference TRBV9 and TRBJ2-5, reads DSGVTQTPKHLITATGQRVTLRCSPRSGDLSVYWYQQSLDQGLQFLIQYYNGEERAKGNILERFSAQQFPDLHSELNLSSLELGDSALYFCASSAGQEVGETQYFGPGTRLLVL.

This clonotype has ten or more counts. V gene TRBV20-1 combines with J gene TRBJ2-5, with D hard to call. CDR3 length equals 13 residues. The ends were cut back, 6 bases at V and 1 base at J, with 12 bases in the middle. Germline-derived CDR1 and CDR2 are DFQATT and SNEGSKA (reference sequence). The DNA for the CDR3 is TGCAGTGCCCCGGCGGAGATCCAAGAGACCCAGTACTTC. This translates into CSAPAEIQETQYF.